The 5 T cell receptor beta chains below come from one sample, sequenced in a study of OX40 agonist ivuxolimab in advanced cancers. Generated by immunoSEQ multiplex PCR, the TCRdb table keeps only in-frame clones and is missing some. Among about 66,000 clones, 85% were seen once, and the ten largest hold 4%. The starting material was CD4+ or CD8+ T cells sorted from blood, obtained in a trial of the OX40 agonist ivuxolimab. These receptors were taken from an adult with an advanced solid tumor such as melanoma, head and neck, liver or kidney cancer.

This chain connects TRBV28 to TRBJ2-5; 9 positions match TRBD2. The J call is uncertain, as TRBJ2-7 better fits the DNA end. Germline loops: CDR1 MDHEN, CDR2 SYDVKM. The CDR3 covers 17 residues. This chain's CDR3 is CASSFKNSGRGTYEQYF. The CDR3 DNA follows: TGTGCCAGCAGTTTCAAAAATAGCGGGAGAGGGACCTACGAGCAGTACTTC.

The chain combines TRBV5-1 with TRBJ2-7; D gene uncertain. V dropped 4 bases and J dropped 6 bases, with 11 bases sitting between them. The CDR3 is 12 amino acids. Germline values: CDR1 SGHRS, CDR2 YFSETQ. CDR3 nucleotides: TGCGCCAGCAGCCTGACCCTGAGCGAGCAGTACTTC. Its protein product is CASSLTLSEQYF.

This clone has a single count. This chain connects TRBV4-1 to TRBJ2-2, with TRBD2 as a possible D gene (6 bases). V lost 0 bases, J lost 0 bases, and 11 bases lay in between. Looked up from germline, CDR1 is MGHRA and CDR2 is YSYEKL. The CDR3 sequence is 17 residues long. The CDR3 protein is CASSQDRSGANTGELFF. The CDR3 nucleotides are TGCGCCAGCAGCCAAGATCGGTCGGGAGCGAACACCGGGGAGCTGTTTTTT.

The genes are TRBV19 and TRBJ1-1, with TRBD1 identical over 7 bases. The junction had 4 bases not matched to a gene; V was cut back by 6 bases and J by 0 bases. In germline, CDR1 is LNHDA, CDR2 SQIVND (reference sequence). CDR3 length: 14 amino acids. In DNA, the CDR3 is TGTGCCAGTAGAAAGGGACAGCTGAACACTGAAGCTTTCTTT. It specifies CASRKGQLNTEAFF.

The chain joins TRBV16 to TRBJ2-5; D unclear. The length of the CDR3 is 15 residues. The ends were cut back, 8 bases at V and 2 bases at J, with 18 bases in the middle. Per the germline V gene, CDR1 is KGHSY and CDR2 is FQNENV. CDR3 residues: CASSPGSATQETQYF. As DNA, the CDR3 is TGTGCCAGCTCCCCAGGCTCGGCAACACAAGAGACCCAGTACTTC.